This paragraph covers one T cell receptor beta chain sequence. This entry comes from a study of blood T cell repertoires in COVID-19. Study as a whole: Nucleic acid was either cDNA or gDNA, and it came from T cells, B-cell-depleted T cells, or PBMCs.

Per the original data handling: Researchers report that nucleated cell counts were estimated from reference gene primer amplification. The table came from immunoSEQ multiplex PCR; TCRdb's copy has only in-frame clones and leaves some out. That table is the source of V, J and clone size, and D and trimming were worked out from the DNA. Here the sample spans roughly 120,000 clones, 80% to 90% being singletons. This CDR3 has 15 amino acids. V trimming: 1 base; J trimming: 3 bases; junction bases outside the gene matches: 3. CDR1 SGHRS and CDR2 YFSETQ come from the germline V gene. The sequenced sample was peripheral blood. The TCR originated in a man in his sixties or seventies with active or convalescent COVID-19. The genes are TRBV5-1 and TRBJ2-5; TRBD1 matches at 10 bases. The CDR3, as DNA: TGCGCCAGCAGCTTGAGGGGGACAGGGGAAGAGACCCAGTACTTC. It encodes CASSLRGTGEETQYF.